This section outlines one TCR beta chain sequence together with its context. The sample comes from a study of blood T cell repertoires in COVID-19. Measured with immunoSEQ multiplex PCR; TCRdb has only the in-frame clones, and not every one. There are under 200,000 clones in the sample; more than 65% occur only once, and 8% to 13% lies in the top ten. Clinical histories supplied by participants themselves formed the basis of cohort assignment. Germline assignment: CDR1 SGDLS and CDR2 YYNGEE. This CDR3 is built from 17 residues. Trimming pared 1 base from V and 1 base from J, leaving 16 bases between. Material: PBMCs or T cells enriched from blood (not recorded which). The sequence was collected from a man aged 45-65 years who had recovered from COVID-19. The gene calls are TRBV9 and TRBJ2-3; no clear D gene. The CDR3 protein is CASSVKATVAGTDTQYF. In DNA, the CDR3 is TGTGCCAGCAGCGTAAAAGCGACCGTCGCCGGCACAGATACGCAGTATTTT.